This entry is about one T cell receptor beta chain. This sample stems from a study of blood T cell repertoires in COVID-19. Study processing details: Amplified reference gene primers provided the basis for estimating nucleated cell counts. Clones were sequenced by immunoSEQ multiplex PCR, and TCRdb holds only the in-frame ones, with some missing. D and trimming were read from the DNA, whereas the V and J calls and clone size are those reported in that table. The sample carries 150,000 to 200,000 clones, 88% recorded once. The germline CDR1 and CDR2 sequences are GTSNPN and SVGIG (reference sequence). Losses at the gene ends were 3 bases for V and 5 bases for J; bases not matched to a gene: 8. CDR3 length: 14 residues.

The genes are TRBV30 and TRBJ1-2, with 8 bases fitting TRBD1. The sequencing sample was made of peripheral blood. This TCR was sampled from a man aged 55 to 70 with acute or convalescent COVID-19. The CDR3 DNA sequence: TGTGCCTGGAGAGGGACAGGACACCCATATGGCTACACCTTC. The encoded protein is CAWRGTGHPYGYTF.